Listed here are 26 T cell receptor beta chains from one sample, sequenced in a study of cytotoxic CD8 clonotypes in ibrutinib-treated CLL. Sequencing was performed with immunoSEQ multiplex PCR; in TCRdb, only in-frame clones are kept and a portion is missing. The sample lists 140,000 or so clones; over 60% were seen once. Sequencing used PBMCs, obtained after 12 months of ibrutinib treatment. The source is a human donor with chronic lymphocytic leukemia.

The chain links TRBV10-1 to TRBJ2-3, with 11 bases lining up with TRBD2. Per the germline V gene, CDR1 is WNHNN and CDR2 is SYGVQD (reference sequence). Germline trimming cut 6 bases from V and 0 bases from J; bases unmatched to any gene: 8. This CDR3 is 17 amino acids long. The CDR3 bases are TGCGCCAGCAGCAGGGGGACTAGCGGCCCTAGCACAGATACGCAGTATTTT. It specifies CASSRGTSGPSTDTQYF.

This chain links TRBV10-3 with TRBJ1-1; unclear D gene. Germline values: CDR1 ENHRY, CDR2 SYGVKD. The CDR3 consists of 16 residues. The V end was cut by 3 bases, the J end by 0 bases, with 14 bases between. CDR3 DNA sequence: TGTGCCATCAGTGATACGACGGGAGGGTTGAACACTGAAGCTTTCTTT. Protein: CAISDTTGGLNTEAFF.

The chain is built from TRBV2 and TRBJ1-5; 7 nucleotides align to TRBD1. After removal of 5 bases from V and 2 bases from J, the junction contained 6 bases not matched to a gene. Germline assignment: CDR1 SNHLY and CDR2 FYNNEI. This CDR3 comprises 15 residues. CDR3 sequence: CASSQQGIGNQPQHF. CDR3 coding DNA: TGTGCCAGCAGTCAACAGGGGATTGGCAATCAGCCCCAGCATTTT.

This rearrangement joins TRBV7-9 to TRBJ2-7, with D possibly being TRBD1 or TRBD2 (5 bases each). Germline V gene lookup returns CDR1 SEHNR and CDR2 FQNEAQ (reference sequence). V was clipped by 0 bases and J by 3 bases, with 15 bases between them. The CDR3 has 16 residues. CDR3 in amino acids: CASSLARGTPDYEQYF. DNA of the CDR3: TGTGCCAGCAGCTTAGCTAGAGGGACGCCGGACTACGAGCAGTACTTC.

The genes are TRBV29-1 and TRBJ2-3; D call uncertain. Between the trimmed V and J ends, which lost 7 bases and 5 bases, there was a span of 16 bases. The CDR3 is made up of 13 amino acids. Germline-derived CDR1 and CDR2 are SQVTM and ANQGSEA. The CDR3 nucleotides read TGCAGCGCCGGTGGTTTTGGCGGAGATACGCAGTATTTT. Its translation: CSAGGFGGDTQYF.

The chain joins TRBV30 to TRBJ1-1; tentative D call: TRBD1 (6 bases). V was trimmed by 2 bases and J by 6 bases, leaving 13 bases between them. The length of the CDR3 is 13 residues. Per germline, CDR1 GTSNPN and CDR2 SVGIG (reference sequence). For the CDR3, the DNA is TGTGCCTGGAGTCGTTCGGGGGCGGCTGAAGCTTTCTTT. Translating gives CAWSRSGAAEAFF.

This clone was seen just once. This chain joins TRBV30 and TRBJ2-7; D possibly corresponds to TRBD1 (6 bases). Per germline, CDR1 GTSNPN and CDR2 SVGIG (reference sequence). The CDR3 has 12 amino acids. The V end was cut by 5 bases, the J end by 0 bases, with 8 bases between. CDR3 loop: CAWGQSSYEQYF. The CDR3 DNA is TGTGCCTGGGGACAGAGCTCCTACGAGCAGTACTTC.

This sequence joins TRBV15 and TRBJ2-3; no clear D gene. The CDR3 length is 16 residues. The germline V gene has CDR1 LNHNV and CDR2 YYDKDF (reference sequence). The V and J ends lost 0 bases and 0 bases respectively, with 10 bases between them. The CDR3 bases are TGTGCCACCAGCAGAGATGGCAAAGGCAGCACAGATACGCAGTATTTT. It translates to CATSRDGKGSTDTQYF.

This rearrangement joins TRBV6-6 to TRBJ2-7; D remains unclear. The germline V gene encodes CDR1 MNHNY and CDR2 SVGAGI (reference sequence). With 0 bases removed from V and 2 bases from J, the gap between germline ends came to 11 bases. This CDR3 region has 15 residues. This CDR3 reads CASSYSKLFAYEQYF. DNA for the CDR3: TGTGCCAGCAGTTACTCGAAGCTCTTCGCCTACGAGCAGTACTTC.

The chain joins TRBV7-9 to TRBJ2-5, with a tentative D call TRBD1 (6 bases). Trimming left V 5 bases short and J 5 bases short, with 15 bases between. Per the germline V gene, CDR1 is SEHNR and CDR2 is FQNEAQ (reference sequence). The CDR3 runs to 14 residues. CDR3 protein: CASSQRQVVETQYF. CDR3 bases: TGTGCCAGCAGCCAAAGACAGGTGGTGGAGACCCAGTACTTC. The full variable domain, in which reference TRBV7-9 and TRBJ2-5 provide the parts outside the CDR3, is DTGVSQNPRHKITKRGQNVTFRCDPISEHNRLYWYRQTLGQGPEFLTYFQNEAQLEKSRLLSDRFSAERPKGSFSTLEIQRTEQGDSAMYLCASSQRQVVETQYFGPGTRLLVL.

This chain links TRBV6-4 with TRBJ2-3; TRBD2 agrees at 10 bases. The length of the CDR3 is 16 residues. With V trimmed by 0 bases and J by 1 base, 1 base remained unmatched. CDR1 MRHNA and CDR2 SNTAGT come from the germline V gene. The CDR3 DNA follows: TGTGCCAGCAGTGACTCCGGGACTAGCGGCACAGATACGCAGTATTTT. Translation: CASSDSGTSGTDTQYF.

The V gene is TRBV29-1, the J gene TRBJ1-2, with D possibly TRBD1 on 6 matching bases. Germline CDR1 is SQVTM and CDR2 is ANQGSEA. V lost 8 bases, J lost 2 bases, and 18 bases lay in between. The CDR3 runs 14 residues. The CDR3 DNA sequence: TGCAGCACTTCATTGGACAGCGAAAACTATGGCTACACCTTC. Amino acid sequence: CSTSLDSENYGYTF.

V gene TRBV10-2 combines with J gene TRBJ2-7, with TRBD2 identical over 10 bases. The CDR3 is made up of 15 amino acids. CDR1 WSHSY and CDR2 SAAADI come from the germline V gene. After removal of 2 bases from V and 4 bases from J, the junction contained 5 bases not matched to a gene. CDR3 protein: CASSEPPSGSYEQYF. The CDR3 DNA sequence: TGCGCCAGCAGTGAGCCACCTAGCGGGAGTTACGAGCAGTACTTC.

This chain links TRBV11-2 with TRBJ1-3; no clear D. Germline lookup yields CDR1 SGHAT and CDR2 FQNNGV. Trimming removed 5 bases from V and 10 bases from J, with 12 bases in between. The CDR3 loop spans 12 amino acids. Here the CDR3 DNA reads TGTGCCAGCAGCCAAAATGGACGGACCATATATTTT. Translation gives CASSQNGRTIYF.

CDR3 region: CASSLSSGSWDEQFF. The CDR3 nucleotides read TGTGCCAGCAGTTTATCCAGCGGGAGTTGGGATGAGCAGTTCTTC. The J gene is TRBJ2-1, the V gene TRBV27, with 8 bases identical to TRBD2. J gave up 8 bases and V 0 bases, and 6 bases lay outside the gene matches. The CDR3 covers 15 residues. From germline, CDR1 is MNHEY and CDR2 SMNVEV (reference sequence).

The V gene is TRBV29-1, the J gene TRBJ2-1; TRBD2 might be the D (6 bases). V gave up 6 bases and J gave up 8 bases, with 23 bases separating them. Per the germline V gene, CDR1 is SQVTM and CDR2 is ANQGSEA. The CDR3 extends over 15 amino acids. CDR3 protein: CSVQGLSGPYYEQFF. The CDR3 DNA sequence: TGCAGCGTCCAGGGACTCTCGGGACCTTACTATGAGCAGTTCTTC.

This chain links TRBV7-2 with TRBJ1-2; TRBD1 matches at 10 bases. The CDR3 loop spans 15 amino acids. With 5 bases clipped from V and 3 bases from J, the junction kept 6 bases outside the gene matches. Germline V gene data show CDR1 as SGHTA and CDR2 as FQGNSA. CDR3 amino acids: CASSGIGTGDYGYTF. CDR3 DNA sequence: TGTGCCAGCAGCGGGATTGGGACAGGGGACTATGGCTACACCTTC.

With respect to this clone: At one of its ends the junction is not consistent with the germline gene, which may arise from a read error. J is TRBJ2-2 and V is TRBV7-2; TRBD2 is a possible D gene (5 bases). The CDR3 is made up of 17 amino acids. Germline-derived CDR1 and CDR2 are SGHTA and FQGNSA. The chain's CDR3 is CASSLARRGSGTGELFF. CDR3 DNA sequence: TGTGCCAGCAGCCTAGCTAGACGAGGGAGTGGCACCGGGGAGCTGTTTTTT.

This clone occurred a few times. This rearrangement joins TRBV7-9 to TRBJ1-3; 7 nucleotides match TRBD1. The CDR3 is made up of 16 amino acids. V was clipped by 5 bases and J by 0 bases; unmatched bases: 7. Germline assignment: CDR1 SEHNR and CDR2 FQNEAQ (reference sequence). CDR3 region: CASSAWDSHSGNTIYF. CDR3 in DNA: TGTGCCAGCAGCGCCTGGGACAGCCACTCTGGAAACACCATATATTTT.

The chain employs TRBV5-1 and TRBJ2-2; TRBD2 is a possible D gene (6 bases). The V end was cut by 5 bases, the J end by 8 bases, with 16 bases between. The CDR3 covers 14 residues. Germline CDR1 and CDR2: SGHRS and YFSETQ. DNA of the CDR3: TGCGCCAGCAGAACGCGGGGCGCCTCGGGGGAGCTGTTTTTT. As protein: CASRTRGASGELFF.

The sample holds a few counts of this clone. This chain joins TRBV4-3 and TRBJ1-4; D is perhaps TRBD1 (6 bases). Trimming took off 1 base at V and 0 bases at J, with 15 bases between the two ends. Germline V gene lookup returns CDR1 LGHNA and CDR2 YSLEER. The CDR3 has 18 amino acids. The CDR3 DNA reads TGCGCCAGCAGCCAAGGCCGGACAGACAGTGCAACTAATGAAAAACTGTTTTTT. It encodes CASSQGRTDSATNEKLFF.

The sample holds one count of this clone. This chain links TRBV2 with TRBJ1-1; TRBD1 aligns across 9 bases. Trimming at V came to 2 bases and at J to 1 base, leaving 11 bases not matched to a gene. Germline CDR1 is SNHLY and CDR2 is FYNNEI. This CDR3 has 18 amino acids. The CDR3 sequence: CASSENLDRGVWNTEAFF. CDR3 nucleotide sequence: TGTGCCAGCAGTGAAAACTTAGACAGGGGGGTATGGAACACTGAAGCTTTCTTT.

This clone was counted only a few times. The chain uses TRBV11-2 and TRBJ2-1; perhaps TRBD2 as D (5 bases). V was cut by 4 bases and J by 9 bases, with 13 bases left in between. This CDR3 contains 13 residues. Germline assignment: CDR1 SGHAT and CDR2 FQNNGV. This CDR3 reads CASSSFSAGEQFF. DNA for the CDR3: TGTGCCAGCAGCTCTTTTTCGGCGGGTGAGCAGTTCTTC.

This clone was seen once. The chain couples TRBV4-1 to TRBJ2-1; weak D call: TRBD2 (5 bases). CDR3 length: 16 amino acids. V gave up 1 base and J gave up 7 bases, with 17 bases separating them. The germline V gene has CDR1 MGHRA and CDR2 YSYEKL. The CDR3 bases are TGCGCCAGCAGCCAAGTAGCGAGTAGAGTTTGGAATGAGCAGTTCTTC. Protein sequence: CASSQVASRVWNEQFF.

The chain carries TRBV2 and TRBJ2-1; 10 positions match TRBD2. CDR1 and CDR2 from the germline V gene are SNHLY and FYNNEI. This CDR3 spans 16 amino acids. The J segment lost 6 bases and the V segment lost 1 base, leaving 6 bases of the junction unmatched. In DNA, the CDR3 is TGTGCCAGCAGTGAAGGGGGCCTAGCGGGAGCCAATGAGCAGTTCTTC. Residues: CASSEGGLAGANEQFF.

This clone was seen a single time. The chain links TRBV6-1 to TRBJ1-2; TRBD1 matches 7 bases. Trimming took 3 bases from V and 2 from J; bases not matched to a gene: 6. This CDR3 is 15 amino acids long. The germline V gene has CDR1 MNHNS and CDR2 SASEGT. The CDR3 sequence: CASSDRDRANYGYTF. CDR3 nucleotides: TGTGCCAGCAGTGACCGGGACAGAGCCAACTATGGCTACACCTTC.